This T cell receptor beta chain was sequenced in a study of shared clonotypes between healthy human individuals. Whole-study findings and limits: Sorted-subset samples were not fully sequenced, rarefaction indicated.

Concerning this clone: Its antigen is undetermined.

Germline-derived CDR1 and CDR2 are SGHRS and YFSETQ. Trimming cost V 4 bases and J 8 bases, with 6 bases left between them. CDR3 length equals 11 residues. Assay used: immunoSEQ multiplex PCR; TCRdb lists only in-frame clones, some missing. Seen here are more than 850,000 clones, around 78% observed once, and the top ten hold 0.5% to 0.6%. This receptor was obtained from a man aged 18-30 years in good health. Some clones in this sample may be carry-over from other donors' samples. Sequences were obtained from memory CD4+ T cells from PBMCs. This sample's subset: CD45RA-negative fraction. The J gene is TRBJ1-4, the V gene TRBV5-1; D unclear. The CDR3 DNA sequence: TGCGCCAGCAGCGCCGAAGAAAAACTGTTTTTT. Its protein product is CASSAEEKLFF.